This T cell receptor beta chain originates from a study of response to subunit inactivated influenza vaccine. V was trimmed by 9 bases and J by 6 bases, leaving 12 bases between them. The CDR3 contains 11 residues. CDR1 SNHLY and CDR2 FYNNEI come from the germline V gene. This clonotype was picked up a small number of times. Via MiXCR, TCRdb re-called the RT-PCR reads, giving one row per CDR3 protein. The sample consists of roughly 540,000 distinct CDR3 sequences, roughly a quarter of them appearing once. The sample also formed part of further work on T cells expressing NK-cell markers. According to that study: In generating TCR beta cDNA, 5'RACE template switching with UMIs was used. Cells sorted as CD3+CD56+NKG2C+, CD3+CD56+NKG2C- and CD3+CD56-NKG2C+ T cells supplied the TCR beta repertoires.

The origin of this receptor is a man in his fifties who received an inactivated influenza vaccine. Sequencing was performed on CD4+ T cells sorted from PBMCs, taken roughly 12 days after vaccination. The chain has TRBV2 and TRBJ2-7; D perhaps matches TRBD2 (7 bases). CDR3 in amino acids: CARRGGLEQYF. As DNA, the CDR3 is TGTGCCAGGAGGGGGGGGCTCGAGCAGTACTTC.